This T cell receptor beta chain originates from a study of post-analysis software for immune sequencing data (dated by TCRdb to the mid-2010s). Study-level background: Disease courses on record covered relapsing-remitting, secondary progressive and progressive-relapsing multiple sclerosis, though some patients had no subtype annotation. Patient repertoires were compared against around 10 previously published healthy control repertoires from donors aged 6 to 25 years. A subset of samples was prepared in parallel using single-end sample barcoding, then pooled and co-amplified after Illumina adapter ligation.

The CDR3, cysteine through phenylalanine, is 11 amino acids long. Only the CDR3 DNA stays, 33 bases, in frame from base 1. The germline V gene sets CDR1 to SGHRS and CDR2 to YFSETQ. The V end loses 2 bases and the J end loses 8 bases, and a stretch of 7 bases separates them. To demonstrate the VDJtools post-analysis software, the study profiled TCR beta repertoires from the peripheral blood of about 13 young patients with multiple sclerosis. The patients with multiple sclerosis were children and adolescents between roughly 6 and 15 years of age. In the case of this clonotype: The target of this receptor is not known. No clone much larger than this one lies a single base away; base qualities are absent.

The study at large found these results: The control group was slightly older than the multiple sclerosis patient group. Significantly higher frequencies in patients than in controls were found for five TRBV segments, including TRBV5-6, TRBV5-1 and TRBV20-1. Normalized Chao1 diversity was significantly lower in multiple sclerosis patients than controls, suggesting substantial peripheral T-cell clonal expansion. When samples were clustered directly using the F measure, samples prepared in the same batch co-clustered strongly, which prompted a batch-effect correction.

The library was made by PCR. The reads were generated on an Illumina HiSeq 2500. To reduce PCR and sequencing biases, unique molecular identifiers were built into the TCR beta cDNA libraries. Approximately 500,000 cDNA molecules were obtained per 1 to 10 million input T cells, so each molecule approximated one T cell. The same protocol used for the earlier healthy control dataset was applied to prepare and sequence the patient libraries. Samples belonging to the same batch were prepared together, multiplexed and sequenced on a shared HiSeq lane. Concerning the study's data processing: MIGEC was used to process the raw barcoded reads, and molecular identifier groups with only a single read were discarded before consensus assembly and CDR3 extraction. VDJtools was used for post-analysis of the clonotype tables, and diversity was normalized by down-sampling every dataset to the size of the smallest sample. In repertoire overlap clustering, CDR3 amino acid sequences, but not nucleotide sequences, were matched to correct batch-related cross-sample contamination. TCRdb passed the public sequencing reads through fastp at Q25 and MiXCR, retaining productive beta sequences. Under each unique CDR3 protein, matching rows form one entry showing the most common genes and DNA. None of the V and J calls come from the authors' own analysis; TCRdb made them. Within this sample are 650,000 to 850,000 distinct CDR3 sequences, with 53% of them counted one time only. The ten top clones hold approximately 4.4% of the sample.

The TCR comes from a girl between 5 and 17 years old with multiple sclerosis. Sequenced sample: blood. The rearranged segments are TRBV5-1 and TRBJ1-2, with no confident D gene call. The DNA sequence follows: TGCGCCAGCAGCTTCGAGTACGGCTACACCTTC. Translated, this is CASSFEYGYTF.